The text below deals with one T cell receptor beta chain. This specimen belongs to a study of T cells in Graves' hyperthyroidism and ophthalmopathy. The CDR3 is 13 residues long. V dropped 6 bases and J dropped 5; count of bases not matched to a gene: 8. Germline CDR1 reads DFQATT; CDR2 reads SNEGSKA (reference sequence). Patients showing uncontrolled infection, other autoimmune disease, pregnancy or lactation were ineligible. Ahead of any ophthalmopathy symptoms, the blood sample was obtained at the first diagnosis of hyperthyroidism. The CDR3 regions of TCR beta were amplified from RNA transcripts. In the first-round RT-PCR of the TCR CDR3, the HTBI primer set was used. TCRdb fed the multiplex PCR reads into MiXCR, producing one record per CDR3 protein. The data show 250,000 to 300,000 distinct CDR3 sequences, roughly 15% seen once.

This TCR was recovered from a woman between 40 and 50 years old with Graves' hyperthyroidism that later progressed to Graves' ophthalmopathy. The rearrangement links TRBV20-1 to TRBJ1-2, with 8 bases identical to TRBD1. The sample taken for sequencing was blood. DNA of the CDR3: TGCAGTGCCCCGCAGGGGGCGAAATATGGCTACACCTTC. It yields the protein CSAPQGAKYGYTF.